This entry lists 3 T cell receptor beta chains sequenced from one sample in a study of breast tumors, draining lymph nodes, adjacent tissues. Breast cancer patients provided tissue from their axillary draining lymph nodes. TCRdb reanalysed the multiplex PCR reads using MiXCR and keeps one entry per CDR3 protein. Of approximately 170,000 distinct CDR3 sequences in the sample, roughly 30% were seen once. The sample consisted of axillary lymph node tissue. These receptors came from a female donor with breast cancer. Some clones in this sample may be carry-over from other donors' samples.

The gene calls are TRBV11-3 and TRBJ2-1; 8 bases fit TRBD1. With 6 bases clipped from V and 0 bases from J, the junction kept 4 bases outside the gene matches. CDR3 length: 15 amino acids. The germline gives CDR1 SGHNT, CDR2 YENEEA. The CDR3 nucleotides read TGTGCCAGCAGTCGTGGACAGGGCTCCTACAATGAGCAGTTCTTC. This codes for CASSRGQGSYNEQFF.

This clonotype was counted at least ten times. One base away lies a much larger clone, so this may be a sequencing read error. Here the CDR3 reads CASSLGPGQGHSGPNVLTF. CDR3 DNA sequence: TGTGCCAGCAGCTTAGGTCCGGGACAGGGTCACTCTGGGCCCAACGTCCTGACTTTC. The V and J genes are TRBV7-9 and TRBJ2-6; 9 bases are a match to TRBD1. The CDR3 length is 19 residues. CDR1 is SEHNR, CDR2 FQNEAQ, per germline (reference sequence).

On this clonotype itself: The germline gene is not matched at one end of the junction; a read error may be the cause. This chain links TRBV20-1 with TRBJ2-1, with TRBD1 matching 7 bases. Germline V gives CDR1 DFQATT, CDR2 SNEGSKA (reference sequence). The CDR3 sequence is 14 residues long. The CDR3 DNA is TGCAGTGCGATCCGGGACAGCCCCTACACTGAGCAGTTCTTC. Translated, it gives CSAIRDSPYTEQFF.